These T cell receptor beta chains were read from a single sample in a study of shared clonotypes between healthy human individuals. The table came from immunoSEQ multiplex PCR; TCRdb's copy has only in-frame clones and leaves some out. Seen here are 1.5 million to 1.9 million clones, 95% to 99% observed once, and the top ten hold roughly 0.45%. Sequencing was performed on naive CD4+ T cells sorted from blood. The source is a man aged 30-40 years in good health. Both conserved end residues are part of each CDR3. D genes are given only for firm matches. Size is omitted from some rows. Given values are once, few, many or a class for expanded clones.

V gene	J gene	D gene	clone size	CDR3 protein	CDR3 DNA
TRBV29-1	TRBJ1-2	TRBD1	.	CSVERTGAGYTF	TGCAGCGTTGAAAGGACAGGGGCGGGCTACACCTTC
TRBV10-3	TRBJ2-6	.	.	CAISTLSGANVLTF	TGTGCCATCAGCACCCTCTCTGGGGCCAACGTCCTGACTTTC
TRBV28	TRBJ1-5	TRBD1	.	CASSPSGQINQPQHF	TGTGCCAGCAGTCCCTCGGGACAGATCAATCAGCCCCAGCATTTT
TRBV10-3	TRBJ1-2	.	.	CAISDLSDKNYTF	TGTGCCATCAGTGATCTGTCAGATAAAAACTACACCTTC
TRBV4-1	TRBJ1-5	.	.	CASSQDGLINQPQHF	TGCGCCAGCAGCCAAGACGGGCTGATAAATCAGCCCCAGCATTTT
TRBV11-1	TRBJ2-1	TRBD2	.	CASSPPLAGVLHEQFF	TGTGCCAGCAGCCCTCCTCTAGCGGGAGTTCTCCATGAGCAGTTCTTC
TRBV20-1	TRBJ1-1	.	.	CSARLVTEAFF	TGCAGTGCTAGACTTGTTACTGAAGCTTTCTTT
TRBV6-1	TRBJ1-5	.	.	CASRGVGQANQPQHF	TGTGCCAGCAGGGGTGTTGGGCAGGCCAATCAGCCCCAGCATTTT
TRBV5-1	TRBJ2-7	.	.	CASSFEPTGPLSYEQYF	TGCGCCAGCAGCTTCGAACCGACAGGTCCTCTTTCCTACGAGCAGTACTTC
TRBV28	TRBJ2-7	.	.	CASSPLKWGAGHEQYF	TGTGCCAGCAGTCCCCTGAAGTGGGGTGCAGGGCACGAGCAGTACTTC
TRBV5-8	TRBJ2-2	TRBD2	.	CASSPTSGLKTGELFF	TGTGCCAGCAGCCCGACTAGCGGGTTAAAGACCGGGGAGCTGTTTTTT
TRBV14	TRBJ2-2	TRBD2	.	CASSLRRLAGDSGELFF	TGTGCCAGCAGCCTAAGAAGACTAGCGGGAGACAGCGGGGAGCTGTTTTTT
TRBV6-1	TRBJ1-2	.	.	CASSGANYGYTF	TGTGCCAGCAGTGGCGCCAACTATGGCTACACCTTC
TRBV5-4	TRBJ1-3	.	.	CASSSGQNPGNTIYF	TGTGCCAGCAGCTCCGGACAGAATCCCGGAAACACCATATATTTT
TRBV18	TRBJ2-1	.	once	CASSPEYNEQFF	TGTGCCAGCTCACCGGAATACAATGAGCAGTTCTTC
TRBV6-5	TRBJ2-7	TRBD2	.	CASSYASGMGEQYF	TGTGCCAGCAGTTACGCTAGCGGAATGGGTGAGCAGTACTTC
TRBV15	TRBJ1-2	.	.	CATSRVDHRANYGYTF	TGTGCCACCAGCAGAGTGGACCACAGGGCTAACTATGGCTACACCTTC
TRBV2	TRBJ2-3	TRBD2	.	CASSLELAGVTQYF	TGTGCCAGCAGTTTGGAACTAGCGGGAGTTACGCAGTATTTT
TRBV28	TRBJ1-2	.	.	CASSPLGDGYTF	TGTGCCAGCAGTCCCCTTGGGGATGGCTACACCTTC
TRBV29-1	TRBJ1-2	.	.	CSVEDPGYTF	TGCAGCGTTGAAGATCCGGGCTACACCTTC
TRBV10-1	TRBJ2-2	TRBD2	.	CASSRTSGLNTGELFF	TGCGCCAGCAGTCGGACTAGCGGCCTGAACACCGGGGAGCTGTTTTTT
TRBV7-7	TRBJ2-3	.	.	CASSLGFPGSSTDTQYF	TGTGCTAGCAGCTTAGGCTTTCCGGGATCAAGCACAGATACGCAGTATTTT
TRBV9	TRBJ2-3	TRBD1	once	CASSVVTGALSTDTQYF	TGTGCCAGCAGCGTAGTCACAGGGGCCTTGAGCACAGATACGCAGTATTTT
TRBV5-5	TRBJ2-7	TRBD2	.	CASSLPGGSYEQYF	TGTGCCAGCAGCTTGCCGGGAGGTTCCTACGAGCAGTACTTC
TRBV18	TRBJ2-1	.	.	CASSLSGNEQFF	TGTGCCAGCTCACTTAGCGGTAATGAGCAGTTCTTC
TRBV18	TRBJ1-1	TRBD1	.	CASSFDRGQGNTEAFF	TGTGCCAGCTCGTTCGATAGGGGGCAAGGGAACACTGAAGCTTTCTTT
TRBV27	TRBJ2-7	TRBD2	.	CASSFSGRAAEQYF	TGTGCCAGCAGTTTTAGCGGGAGGGCCGCCGAGCAGTACTTC
TRBV6-6	TRBJ1-1	.	.	CASRQYGTGETEAFF	TGTGCCAGCAGGCAGTACGGGACGGGAGAGACTGAAGCTTTCTTT
TRBV7-8	TRBJ1-1	.	.	CASFKTGGGSTEAFF	TGTGCCAGCTTTAAAACAGGTGGAGGATCCACTGAAGCTTTCTTT
TRBV19	TRBJ1-2	.	.	CASSLIGQNYGYTF	TGTGCCAGTAGTCTCATTGGACAGAACTATGGCTACACCTTC
TRBV30	TRBJ2-3	.	.	CAWSVGQTYSTSTDTQYF	TGTGCCTGGAGTGTCGGGCAGACGTACTCAACTAGCACAGATACGCAGTATTTT
TRBV7-6	TRBJ2-1	TRBD2	.	CASSLVRAGVSYNEQFF	TGTGCCAGCAGCTTAGTACGCGCGGGGGTAAGCTACAATGAGCAGTTCTTC
TRBV12-5	TRBJ2-1	.	.	CASGPLSLGKNEQFF	TGTGCTAGTGGTCCCCTTTCGCTAGGAAAAAATGAGCAGTTCTTC
TRBV9	TRBJ2-1	.	.	CASSPQGLSYNEQFF	TGTGCCAGCAGCCCCCAGGGACTCTCCTACAATGAGCAGTTCTTC
TRBV6-4	TRBJ2-7	.	.	CASSSQGGGEQYF	TGTGCCAGCAGTAGTCAGGGAGGGGGCGAGCAGTACTTC
TRBV11-2	TRBJ2-6	.	.	CASSLERAGANVLTF	TGTGCCAGCAGCTTAGAGAGGGCTGGGGCCAACGTCCTGACTTTC
TRBV7-2	TRBJ1-1	.	.	CASSLATDQGTEAFF	TGTGCCAGCAGCTTAGCGACGGACCAGGGGACTGAAGCTTTCTTT
TRBV11-2	TRBJ2-7	.	.	CASRTIASVQYF	TGTGCCAGCAGGACTATAGCTAGCGTGCAGTACTTC
TRBV28	TRBJ2-1	TRBD2	.	CASRLAGLNEQFF	TGTGCCAGCAGGCTAGCGGGACTTAATGAGCAGTTCTTC
TRBV29-1	TRBJ2-7	TRBD1	.	CSVVPGQGHYEQYF	TGCAGCGTGGTTCCGGGACAGGGACACTACGAGCAGTACTTC
TRBV14	TRBJ2-2	.	.	CASSKHRDTGELFF	TGTGCCAGCAGCAAACACCGGGACACCGGGGAGCTGTTTTTT
TRBV7-8	TRBJ1-2	.	.	CASSSGTDGYTF	TGTGCCAGCAGCTCGGGGACGGATGGCTACACCTTC
TRBV5-6	TRBJ1-2	.	.	CASSLVSDYGYTF	TGTGCCAGCAGCTTGGTCTCAGACTATGGCTACACCTTC
TRBV28	TRBJ1-2	TRBD1	.	CASSVQGAVGYTF	TGTGCCAGCAGTGTTCAGGGGGCGGTGGGCTACACCTTC
TRBV5-1	TRBJ1-2	TRBD1	.	CASSLWGVPRDRGLLEGYTF	TGCGCCAGCAGCTTGTGGGGGGTGCCCAGGGACAGGGGGCTCCTGGAGGGCTACACCTTC
TRBV7-2	TRBJ2-7	.	.	CASSRNRYEQYF	TGTGCCAGCAGCCGAAACCGCTACGAGCAGTACTTC
TRBV30	TRBJ1-2	.	.	CAWSQGRYTF	TGTGCCTGGAGTCAGGGTCGCTACACCTTC
TRBV7-9	TRBJ1-3	.	.	CASSSNRGGLSGNTIYF	TGTGCCAGCAGCTCCAATAGGGGGGGACTCTCTGGAAACACCATATATTTT
TRBV11-2	TRBJ2-1	TRBD1	.	CASSPVTGSSYNEQFF	TGTGCCAGCAGCCCGGTGACAGGGAGCTCCTACAATGAGCAGTTCTTC